The 5 T cell receptor beta chains given below trace back to one sample, sequenced in a study of blood T cell repertoires in COVID-19. Data came from immunoSEQ multiplex PCR; TCRdb stores just in-frame clones and leaves some out. The table lists roughly 150,000 clones, 65% to 85% of them singletons. Sequences were obtained from peripheral blood. Receptors were obtained from a man aged 60-69 years with active or convalescent COVID-19.

Note on this clone: Other DNA sequences in the same sample also yield this CDR3. Here the CDR3 reads CASSPGLSYEQYF. For the CDR3, the DNA is TGTGCCAGCAGCCCGGGACTATCCTACGAGCAGTACTTC. This chain uses TRBV7-2 with TRBJ2-7; 7 positions match TRBD2. Germline V CDR1 and CDR2: SGHTA, FQGNSA. This CDR3 spans 13 amino acids. The ends lost 5 bases at V and 1 base at J; junction bases unmatched: 2. The whole variable domain, filled in from reference TRBV7-2 and TRBJ2-7, reads GAGVSQSPSNKVTEKGKDVELRCDPISGHTALYWYRQSLGQGLEFLIYFQGNSAPDKSGLPSDRFSAERTGGSVSTLTIQRTQQEDSAVYLCASSPGLSYEQYFGPGTRLTVT.

The rearrangement links TRBV12-3 or TRBV12-4 to TRBJ1-2, with unresolved D. This CDR3 is built from 13 residues. Trimming pared 1 base from V and 2 bases from J, leaving 5 bases between. The CDR3 DNA reads TGTGCCAGCAGTTTAGGGCGGAACTATGGCTACACCTTC. Translating gives CASSLGRNYGYTF.

The rearrangement joins TRBV6-6 to TRBJ1-1; no clear D. Looked up from germline, CDR1 is MNHNY and CDR2 is SVGAGI (reference sequence). Trimming took 6 bases from V and 3 from J, leaving 11 bases between them. CDR3 length equals 13 residues. CDR3 DNA sequence: TGTGCCAGCAGGGAGGACGGCCACACTGAAGCTTTCTTT. Translated, it gives CASREDGHTEAFF.

This clone has just a few counts. This rearrangement joins TRBV5-8 to TRBJ1-5, with TRBD1 identical over 8 bases. J gave up 6 bases and V 5 bases, and 10 bases lay outside the gene matches. Per germline, CDR1 SGHTS and CDR2 YDEGEE. This CDR3 comprises 15 residues. CDR3 in amino acids: CASRKDRGLGQPQHF. The CDR3 bases are TGTGCCAGCAGAAAAGACAGGGGATTAGGTCAGCCCCAGCATTTT. Drawing the rest from reference TRBV5-8 and TRBJ1-5, the complete variable domain is EAGVTQSPTHLIKTRGQQATLRCSPISGHTSVYWYQQALGLGLQFLLWYDEGEERNRGNFPPRFSGRQFPNYSSELNVNALELEDSALYLCASRKDRGLGQPQHFGDGTRLSIL.

The chain has TRBV15 and TRBJ1-6; a possible D gene is TRBD1 (5 bases). V gave up 6 bases and J gave up 7 bases, with 13 bases separating them. CDR3 length equals 14 residues. CDR1 LNHNV and CDR2 YYDKDF come from the germline V gene (reference sequence). The CDR3 spells CATRLGATNSPLHF. DNA for the CDR3: TGTGCCACCAGGCTAGGGGCGACCAATTCACCCCTCCACTTT. Filled out from reference TRBV15 and TRBJ1-6, the complete variable domain reads DAMVIQNPRYQVTQFGKPVTLSCSQTLNHNVMYWYQQKSSQAPKLLFHYYDKDFNNEADTPDNFQSRRPNTSFCFLDIRSPGLGDTAMYLCATRLGATNSPLHFGNGTRLTVT.